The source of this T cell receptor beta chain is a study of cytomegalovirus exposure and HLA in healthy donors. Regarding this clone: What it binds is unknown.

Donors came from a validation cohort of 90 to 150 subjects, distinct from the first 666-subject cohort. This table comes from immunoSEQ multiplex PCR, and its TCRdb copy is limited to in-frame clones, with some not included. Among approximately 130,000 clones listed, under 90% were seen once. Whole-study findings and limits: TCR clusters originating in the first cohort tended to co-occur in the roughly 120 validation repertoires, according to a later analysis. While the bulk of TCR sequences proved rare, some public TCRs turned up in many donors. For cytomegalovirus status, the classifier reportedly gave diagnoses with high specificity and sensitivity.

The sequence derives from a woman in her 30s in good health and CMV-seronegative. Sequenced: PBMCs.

In nucleotides, the CDR3 is TGTGCCTGGAGTTTTGGGACAGCCGATCAGCCCCAGCATTTT. It codes for CAWSFGTADQPQHF. The chain has TRBV30 and TRBJ1-5; TRBD1 matches at 7 bases. V lost 2 bases and J lost 5; bases outside the gene matches: 6. Germline assignment: CDR1 GTSNPN and CDR2 SVGIG (reference sequence). This CDR3 has 14 residues.